This is a list of T cell receptor beta chains from one sample in a study of regulatory T cells in long-lasting Graves disease. TCRdb reprocessed the multiplex PCR reads with MiXCR, giving one entry per CDR3 protein. The data hold fewer than 600,000 distinct CDR3 sequences, with about 22% observed a single time. Sequenced material: peripheral blood mononuclear cells (PBMCs), taken when the disease was refractory, from a patient treated with antithyroid drugs. These receptors all come from a female donor with Graves disease. Each CDR3 is given with its conserved first and last residue. D genes are given only for firm matches. Only part of the rows carry a size: once, few, many, or a class if the clone is expanded.

clone_size	d_call	j_call	v_call	cdr3_aa	cdr3_nt
few	NA	TRBJ2-5	TRBV5-1	CASRYSFGETQYF	TGCGCCAGCAGGTATTCCTTTGGGGAGACCCAGTACTTC
many	NA	TRBJ1-1	TRBV7-2	CASSREVGEAFF	TGTGCCAGCAGCCGGGAGGTAGGGGAAGCTTTCTTT
many	NA	TRBJ1-4	TRBV6-1	CASSASQATNEKLFF	TGTGCCAGCAGCGCTTCACAAGCAACTAATGAAAAACTGTTTTTT
NA	TRBD2	TRBJ2-3	TRBV29-1	CSVGMLAGPDTQYF	TGCAGCGTTGGTATGTTAGCGGGTCCAGATACGCAGTATTTT
many	NA	TRBJ2-5	TRBV6-2/TRBV6-3	CASSSRSGMKETQYF	TGTGCCAGCAGTTCCCGTTCCGGGATGAAAGAGACCCAGTACTTC
many	NA	TRBJ2-7	TRBV27	CASTPDVSGAPSGEEQYF	TGTGCCAGCACCCCCGACGTTAGTGGCGCGCCTTCAGGAGAAGAGCAGTACTTC
many	NA	TRBJ1-1	TRBV29-1	CSVDKGQNTEAFF	TGCAGCGTTGATAAGGGACAGAACACTGAAGCTTTCTTT
few	NA	TRBJ1-3	TRBV7-2	CASSQTRNTIYF	TGTGCCAGCAGCCAAACCCGAAACACCATATATTTT
NA	NA	TRBJ2-7	TRBV12-3/TRBV12-4	CASSYSIPATYEQYF	TGTGCCAGCAGTTACTCGATCCCAGCCACCTACGAGCAGTACTTC
many	NA	TRBJ1-6	TRBV9	CASSVGGTYNSPLHF	TGTGCCAGCAGCGTAGGAGGGACCTATAATTCACCCCTCCACTTT
many	NA	TRBJ1-6	TRBV15	CATSRDLGISPLHF	TGTGCCACCAGCAGAGATCTAGGGATTTCACCCCTCCACTTT
few	NA	TRBJ2-7	TRBV5-1	CASSILGYEQYF	TGCGCCAGCAGTATATTGGGCTACGAGCAGTACTTC
few	NA	TRBJ1-1	TRBV9	CASSAGRAGTEAFF	TGTGCCAGCAGCGCCGGCCGTGCCGGTACTGAAGCTTTCTTT
NA	NA	TRBJ2-7	TRBV6-1	CASSPRGDISYEQYF	TGTGCCAGCAGCCCTCGGGGGGACATCTCCTACGAGCAGTACTTC
many	TRBD2	TRBJ2-7	TRBV12-3/TRBV12-4	CASSFGGSISYF	TGTGCCAGCAGTTTCGGGGGGTCGATTTCGTACTTC
NA	NA	TRBJ1-2	TRBV5-1	CASSLLAETNYGYTF	TGCGCCAGCAGCTTGTTGGCAGAAACTAACTATGGCTACACCTTC
NA	NA	TRBJ2-5	TRBV7-2	CASSRELEETQCF	TGTGCCAGCAGCCGGGAACTCGAAGAGACCCAGTGCTTC
NA	TRBD1	TRBJ1-2	TRBV3-1	CASSQEWGQGAYGYTF	TGTGCCAGCAGCCAAGAATGGGGACAGGGGGCTTATGGCTACACCTTC
many	NA	TRBJ2-7	TRBV7-2	CASSLAPPTYEQYF	TGTGCCAGCAGCTTAGCACCTCCCACCTACGAGCAGTACTTC
NA	NA	TRBJ1-2	TRBV5-6	CASSSRDPGQINYGYTF	TGTGCCAGCAGCTCTCGGGACCCGGGACAAATTAACTATGGCTACACCTTC
many	TRBD1	TRBJ1-5	TRBV27	CASSLYRGRSENQPQHF	TGTGCCAGCAGTCTCTACAGGGGGCGGTCGGAAAATCAGCCCCAGCATTTT
many	NA	TRBJ2-5	TRBV28	CASSLTVSETQYF	TGTGCCAGCAGTTTGACGGTTTCGGAGACCCAGTACTTC
many	NA	TRBJ1-1	TRBV12-3/TRBV12-4	CASSPGRPRLRTEAFF	TGTGCCAGCAGTCCCGGACGCCCCCGACTGAGGACTGAAGCTTTCTTT
few	NA	TRBJ1-2	TRBV20-1	CSALRGNYGYTF	TGCAGTGCGCTTAGGGGGAACTATGGCTACACCTTC
NA	NA	TRBJ1-5	TRBV7-2	CASSTDSDSNQPQHF	TGTGCCAGCAGCACCGACAGTGATAGCAATCAGCCCCAGCATTTT
NA	TRBD2	TRBJ2-6	TRBV7-8	CASRAGGSPHSGANVLTF	TGTGCCAGCAGGGCGGGAGGATCTCCACACTCTGGGGCCAACGTCCTGACTTTC
many	TRBD1	TRBJ2-7	TRBV11-2	CASSPRDSTYEQYF	TGTGCCAGCAGCCCCCGGGACAGTACCTACGAGCAGTACTTC
many	TRBD2	TRBJ2-5	TRBV11-3	CASSLGASGRDEWETQYF	TGTGCCAGCAGCCTGGGGGCTAGCGGGAGGGACGAGTGGGAGACCCAGTACTTC
many	TRBD1	TRBJ1-2	TRBV28	CASSTMGQARYGYTF	TGTGCCAGCAGTACTATGGGACAGGCCCGCTATGGCTACACCTTC
NA	NA	TRBJ1-6	TRBV10-3	CAISVGRDSPLHF	TGTGCCATCAGTGTGGGGCGGGATTCACCCCTCCACTTT
many	NA	TRBJ2-2	TRBV7-9	CASSLVLIGELFF	TGTGCCAGCAGCTTAGTTTTGATCGGGGAGCTGTTTTTT
few	TRBD1	TRBJ2-7	TRBV20-1	CSASRTGGEQYF	TGCAGTGCTAGCAGGACAGGGGGCGAGCAGTACTTC
NA	NA	TRBJ1-3	TRBV20-1	CSARESGPLSGNTIYF	TGCAGTGCTAGAGAATCGGGACCACTCTCTGGAAACACCATATATTTT
NA	TRBD2	TRBJ2-1	TRBV7-2	CASSSTGLPNEQFF	TGTGCCAGCAGCTCCACGGGACTACCCAATGAGCAGTTCTTC
many	TRBD1	TRBJ2-7	TRBV28	CASSFGDRGHEQYF	TGTGCCAGCAGCTTTGGGGACAGGGGCCACGAGCAGTACTTC
NA	NA	TRBJ2-7	TRBV3-2	CASSQDVEGRADEQYF	TGTGCCAGCAGCCAAGATGTCGAGGGCAGGGCCGACGAGCAGTACTTC
NA	TRBD2	TRBJ2-1	TRBV24-1	CATSDPLAGGNNEQFF	TGTGCCACCAGTGATCCCCTAGCGGGAGGGAACAATGAGCAGTTCTTC
many	NA	TRBJ1-5	TRBV2	CASSTGLGNQPQHF	TGTGCCAGCAGCACAGGGTTGGGCAATCAGCCCCAGCATTTT
NA	TRBD1	TRBJ1-1	TRBV5-4	CASSRSGQGNTEAFF	TGTGCCAGCAGCCGTTCCGGACAGGGCAACACTGAAGCTTTCTTT
few	NA	TRBJ1-1	TRBV7-3	CASSADRNTEAFF	TGTGCCAGCAGCGCAGACAGGAACACTGAAGCTTTCTTT
many	NA	TRBJ2-6	TRBV2	CASSESSGANVLTF	TGTGCCAGCAGTGAGAGCTCTGGGGCCAACGTCCTGACTTTC
NA	NA	TRBJ1-1	TRBV5-1	CASSLGPAPNTEAFF	TGCGCCAGCAGCTTGGGTCCGGCTCCGAACACTGAAGCTTTCTTT
many	TRBD1	TRBJ1-2	TRBV7-2	CASSAGTGGSGYTF	TGTGCCAGCAGCGCCGGGACAGGGGGTTCTGGCTACACCTTC
many	TRBD2	TRBJ2-5	TRBV6-1	CASSPHMGRGGIQTQYF	TGTGCCAGCAGTCCACATATGGGGCGGGGGGGCATACAGACCCAGTACTTC
NA	NA	TRBJ2-5	TRBV6-9	CASSSAVQETQYF	TGTGCCAGCAGTTCCGCGGTCCAAGAGACCCAGTACTTC
many	TRBD1	TRBJ2-7	TRBV28	CASTGMGGQGGEQYF	TGTGCCAGCACCGGGATGGGGGGACAGGGTGGCGAGCAGTACTTC
few	NA	TRBJ2-7	TRBV30	CAWSRGRGDEQYF	TGTGCCTGGAGTAGGGGGCGCGGGGACGAGCAGTACTTC